The 12 T cell receptor beta chains below come from one sample, sequenced in a study of CD8+CD57+ T cells in acquired aplastic anemia. Genomic DNA served as template for TCR beta VDJ and CDR3 profiling. TCRdb re-called the reads with MiXCR, one entry per CDR3 protein. The table has hundreds of thousands of distinct CDR3 sequences, about two thirds seen once. The sequencing sample was made of sorted CD4+, CD8+, or CD8+CD57+ T cells (not recorded which) from PBMCs. The receptors here all came from a human donor in good health, serving as a control.

About this clonotype itself: At one boundary the junction diverges from the germline segment, which might be a read error. V and J are TRBV7-3 and TRBJ1-5; tentatively, D is TRBD1 (5 bases). This CDR3 is built from 14 residues. Germline CDR1 and CDR2: SGHTA and FQGTGA. CDR3 sequence reads: CASSGGLAGKETQF. In nucleotides, the CDR3 is TGTGCCAGCAGCGGGGGACTAGCGGGGAAAGAGACCCAGTTT. The full variable domain, in which reference TRBV7-3 and TRBJ1-5 provide the parts outside the CDR3, is GAGVSQTPSNKVTEKGKYVELRCDPISGHTALYWYRQSLGQGPEFLIYFQGTGAADDSGLPNDRFFAVRPEGSVSTLKIQRTERGDSAVYLCASSGGLAGKETQFGDGTRLSIL.

This clonotype was seen at least ten times. The chain has TRBV4-2 and TRBJ1-1; the D is unclear. The CDR3 extends over 14 amino acids. V lost 1 base and J lost 0, with 6 bases in between. Germline-derived CDR1 and CDR2 are LGHNA and YNFKEQ. The DNA of the CDR3 is TGTGCCAGCAGCCAAGGAGGATTGAACACTGAAGCTTTCTTT. Amino acids: CASSQGGLNTEAFF.

The V and J genes are TRBV12-3 or TRBV12-4 and TRBJ2-5, with 8 bases lining up with TRBD2. The V and J ends lost 5 bases and 1 base, in that order; junction bases with no gene match: 6. The CDR3 is 15 residues long. CDR3 region: CASSRASGFQETQYF. The CDR3 bases are TGTGCCAGCAGTAGGGCTAGCGGGTTCCAAGAGACCCAGTACTTC.

With regard to this clonotype: One junction end disagrees with the germline gene, perhaps due to a read error. The genes are TRBV7-2 and TRBJ2-7; possible D gene TRBD1, 5 bases. CDR1 is SGHTA, CDR2 FQGNSA, per germline. CDR3 length equals 14 residues. CDR3 nucleotides: TGTGCCAGCAGCGCGTCGGGTCGCGTGGACACGGAGTCCTTC. Translating it yields CASSASGRVDTESF.

Remarks on this clonotype: The junction departs from the called germline gene at one end, perhaps through a read error. The genes are TRBV15 and TRBJ1-3, with D maybe TRBD1 (6 bases). Germline-derived CDR1 and CDR2 are LNHNV and YYDKDF (reference sequence). The CDR3 totals 14 residues. The CDR3 protein is CATSWTGAGYTIYF. CDR3 nucleotide sequence: TGTGCCACCAGCTGGACGGGGGCTGGATACACCATATATTTT.

Worth noting for this clonotype: A read error may account for a junction end that differs from germline. This chain joins TRBV7-3 and TRBJ1-1; TRBD1 might be the D (5 bases). The CDR3 length is 12 residues. CDR1 is SGHTA, CDR2 FQGTGA, per germline. The CDR3 DNA reads as TGTGCCAGCAGCTTATGGGGCACTGAAGATTTCTTT. Translation gives CASSLWGTEDFF.

Turning to this clonotype: The CDR3 does not end in the conserved phenylalanine or tryptophan, so this is likely a read error. The chain links TRBV7-2 to TRBJ1-6; D possibly corresponds to TRBD1 (5 bases). This CDR3 comprises 15 residues. Trimming stripped 6 bases from V and 14 bases from J, with 23 bases between. Germline lookup yields CDR1 SGHTA and CDR2 FQGNSA. CDR3 coding DNA: TGTGCCAGCAGTGAAGCGCGAGCAGGGTGGTCAGCCCTCCACCTT. Protein product: CASSEARAGWSALHL.

As DNA, the CDR3 is TGTGCCAGCAGCCATCGCTGCGAGCAGTACTTC. Amino acid sequence: CASSHRCEQYF. The rearrangement joins TRBV7-9 to TRBJ2-7; D remains ambiguous. Germline V lookup: CDR1 SEHNR, CDR2 FQNEAQ (reference sequence). CDR3 size: 11 residues. Trimming took off 5 bases at V and 6 bases at J, with 8 bases between the two ends.

This rearrangement joins TRBV20-1 to TRBJ1-2; 10 bases align to TRBD1. CDR1 is DFQATT and CDR2 is SNEGSKA in the germline V gene (reference sequence). The CDR3 consists of 14 residues. J was trimmed by 6 bases and V by 6 bases; bases with no gene match: 10. This CDR3 reads CSAAGQGLSDGYTF. The CDR3 region has the DNA TGCAGTGCGGCGGGACAGGGGCTGTCTGATGGCTACACCTTC.

About this clonotype: A much larger clone lies one base from this, so it may be a read error. This chain links TRBV7-2 with TRBJ2-2; TRBD1 agrees at 7 bases. Germline V lookup: CDR1 SGHTA, CDR2 FQGNSA. The CDR3 is made up of 16 amino acids. The CDR3 DNA sequence: TGCGCCAGCAGCCCACACAGGGGACCGGACACCGGGGAGCTGTTTTTT. It codes for CASSPHRGPDTGELFF.

This clonotype occurred many times. This rearrangement joins TRBV6-2 or TRBV6-3 to TRBJ1-2; 7 bases agree with TRBD1. V lost 5 bases, J lost 3 bases, and 3 bases stayed unmatched. This CDR3 has 13 amino acids. CDR1 and CDR2 from the germline V gene are MNHEY and SVGEGT. The CDR3 sequence is CASSQGVDYGYTF. The CDR3 bases are TGTGCCAGCAGTCAGGGGGTCGACTATGGCTACACCTTC.

This chain's CDR3 is CASSTGQGIYGYTF. The CDR3 DNA reads TGTGCCAGTAGTACGGGACAGGGAATATATGGCTACACCTTC. The chain has TRBV19 and TRBJ1-2, with 9 bases that match TRBD1. Germline loops: CDR1 LNHDA, CDR2 SQIVND (reference sequence). V lost 4 bases to trimming and J lost 5 bases; unmatched junction nucleotides: 5. The CDR3 has 14 amino acids.